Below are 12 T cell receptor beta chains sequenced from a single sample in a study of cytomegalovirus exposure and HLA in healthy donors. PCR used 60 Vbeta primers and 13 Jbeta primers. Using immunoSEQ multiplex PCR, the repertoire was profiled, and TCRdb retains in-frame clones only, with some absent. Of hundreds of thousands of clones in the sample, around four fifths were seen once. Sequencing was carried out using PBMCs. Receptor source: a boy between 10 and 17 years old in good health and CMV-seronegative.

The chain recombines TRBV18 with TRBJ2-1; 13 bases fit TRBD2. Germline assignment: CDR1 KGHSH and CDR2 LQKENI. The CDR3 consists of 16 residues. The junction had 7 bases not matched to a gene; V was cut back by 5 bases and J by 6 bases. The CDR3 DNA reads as TGTGCCAGCTCAGAACCGGGACTAGCGGGGAGCAATGAGCAGTTCTTC. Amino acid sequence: CASSEPGLAGSNEQFF.

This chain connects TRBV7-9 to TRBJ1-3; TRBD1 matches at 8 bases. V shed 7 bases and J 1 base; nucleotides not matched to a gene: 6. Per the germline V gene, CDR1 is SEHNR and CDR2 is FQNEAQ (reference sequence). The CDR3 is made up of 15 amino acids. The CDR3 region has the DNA TGTGCCAGCAATGATCAGGGGGCGTCTGGAAACACCATATATTTT. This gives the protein CASNDQGASGNTIYF.

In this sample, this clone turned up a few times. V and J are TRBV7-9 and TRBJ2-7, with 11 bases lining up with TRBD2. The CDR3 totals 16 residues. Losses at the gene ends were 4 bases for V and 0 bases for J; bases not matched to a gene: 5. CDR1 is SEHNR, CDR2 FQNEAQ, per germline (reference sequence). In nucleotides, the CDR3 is TGTGCCAGCAGCTCCGGGACTAGCGGTACCTCCTACGAGCAGTACTTC. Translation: CASSSGTSGTSYEQYF.

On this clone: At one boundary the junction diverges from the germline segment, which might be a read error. CDR3 in DNA: TGTTCCAGCAGCTTGCTATCGGACTCCTTCCGGAACGAGCAGTACTTC. This translates into CSSSLLSDSFRNEQYF. This rearrangement joins TRBV7-9 to TRBJ2-7; a possible D gene is TRBD2 (5 bases). In germline, CDR1 is SEHNR, CDR2 FQNEAQ (reference sequence). This CDR3 spans 16 amino acids.

This CDR3 is CSVGTGGFYEQYF. The CDR3 DNA reads as TGCAGCGTGGGGACAGGGGGATTCTACGAGCAGTACTTC. The chain has TRBV29-1 and TRBJ2-7, with 11 bases that match TRBD1. The CDR3 spans 13 residues. The V and J ends lost 6 bases and 3 bases, in that order; junction bases with no gene match: 4. The germline CDR1 and CDR2 sequences are SQVTM and ANQGSEA.

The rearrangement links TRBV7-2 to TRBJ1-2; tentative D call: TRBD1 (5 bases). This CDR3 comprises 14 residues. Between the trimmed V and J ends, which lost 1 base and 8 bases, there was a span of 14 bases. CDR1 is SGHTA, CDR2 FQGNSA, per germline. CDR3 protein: CASSLERGTAGYTF. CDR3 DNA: TGTGCCAGCAGCTTAGAAAGGGGCACGGCCGGCTACACCTTC.

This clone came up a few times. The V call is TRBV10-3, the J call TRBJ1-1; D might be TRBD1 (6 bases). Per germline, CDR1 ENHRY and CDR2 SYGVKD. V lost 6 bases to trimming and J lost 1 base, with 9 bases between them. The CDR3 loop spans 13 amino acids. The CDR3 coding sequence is TGTGCCATCAGGGACAGACAGAACACTGAAGCTTTCTTT. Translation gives CAIRDRQNTEAFF.

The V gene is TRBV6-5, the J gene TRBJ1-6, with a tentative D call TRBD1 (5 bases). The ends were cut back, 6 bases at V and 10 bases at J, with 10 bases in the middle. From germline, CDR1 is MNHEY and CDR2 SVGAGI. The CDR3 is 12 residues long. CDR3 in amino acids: CASRGRGSPLHF. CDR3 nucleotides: TGTGCCAGCAGGGGAAGGGGATCACCCCTCCACTTT.

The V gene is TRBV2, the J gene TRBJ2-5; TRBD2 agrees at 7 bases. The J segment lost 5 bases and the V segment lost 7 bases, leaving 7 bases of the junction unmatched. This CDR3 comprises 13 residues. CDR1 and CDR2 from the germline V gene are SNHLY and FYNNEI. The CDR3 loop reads CASNTLAAETQYF. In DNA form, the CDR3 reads TGTGCCAGCAACACCCTAGCGGCGGAGACCCAGTACTTC.

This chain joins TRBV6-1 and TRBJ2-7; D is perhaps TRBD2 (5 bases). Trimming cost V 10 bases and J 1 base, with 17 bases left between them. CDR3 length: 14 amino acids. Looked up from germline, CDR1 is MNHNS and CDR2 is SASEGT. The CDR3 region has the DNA TGTGCCACCGCAAGGGAGACGGATTCCTACGAGCAGTACTTC. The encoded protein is CATARETDSYEQYF.

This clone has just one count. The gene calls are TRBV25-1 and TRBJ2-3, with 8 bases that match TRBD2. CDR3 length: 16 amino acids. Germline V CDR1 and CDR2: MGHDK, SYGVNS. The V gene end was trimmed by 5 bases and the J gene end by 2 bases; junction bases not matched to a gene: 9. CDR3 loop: CASSLRGGPYTDTQYF. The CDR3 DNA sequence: TGTGCCAGCAGTCTCCGGGGGGGGCCCTACACAGATACGCAGTATTTT.

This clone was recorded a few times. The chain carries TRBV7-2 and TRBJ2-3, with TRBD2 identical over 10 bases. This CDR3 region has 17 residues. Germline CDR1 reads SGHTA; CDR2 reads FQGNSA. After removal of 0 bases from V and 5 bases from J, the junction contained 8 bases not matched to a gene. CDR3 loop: CASSLAWLAGAGDTQYF. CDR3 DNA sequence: TGTGCCAGCAGCTTAGCGTGGCTAGCGGGGGCCGGAGATACGCAGTATTTT.